This T cell receptor beta chain was captured by sequencing in a study of blood T cell repertoires in COVID-19. Study-level background: PBMCs, B-cell-depleted T cells, or T cells were the source of the cDNA or gDNA that made up the material.

As handled by the study authors: Reference gene primer amplification yielded estimated nucleated cell counts. Sequencing used immunoSEQ multiplex PCR; TCRdb keeps in-frame clones, though not all of them. V, J and clone size were drawn from that table, and D and trimming were deduced from the DNA. The sample has 300,000 to 400,000 clones; around 90% are singletons. In germline, CDR1 is MDHEN, CDR2 SYDVKM. V lost 5 bases to trimming and J lost 2 bases, with 19 bases between them. This CDR3 comprises 16 residues. Specimen: peripheral blood. This chain joins TRBV28 and TRBJ2-7; possibly TRBD2 for D (7 bases). This clonotype originated in a man aged 25-45 years with COVID-19, enrolled during active disease. CDR3 protein: CASSLRNGGRAYEQYF. In nucleotides, the CDR3 is TGTGCCAGCAGTCTACGGAACGGGGGGCGCGCCTACGAGCAGTACTTC.